This T cell receptor beta chain appears in the sequencing data of a study of T cell repertoires in cytomegalovirus infection. This CDR3 spans 17 amino acids. V was clipped by 0 bases and J by 6 bases, with 15 bases between them. The V gene's germline CDR1 is SGHTA and CDR2 FQGNSA. TCRdb re-called the reads with MiXCR, one entry per CDR3 protein. The sample lists tens of thousands of distinct CDR3 sequences; just under 4% were seen once. Points from the study as a whole: Ex vivo responses were dominated by HLA-C-restricted CMV-specific TCR beta clonotypes.

This clonotype was found many times. Its antigen remains unknown. This clonotype was obtained from a human donor in good health (CMV status not recorded). Some clones in this sample may be carry-over from other donors' samples. The chain carries TRBV7-2 and TRBJ1-6, with a weak D call TRBD1 (6 bases). Sequences were obtained from PBMCs. In DNA, the CDR3 is TGTGCCAGCAGCTTAGCGCGGGGGGGGCTCGCTAATTCACCCCTCCACTTT. Residues: CASSLARGGLANSPLHF.